This is a list of T cell receptor beta chains from one sample in a study of blood T cell repertoires in COVID-19. Method: immunoSEQ multiplex PCR; TCRdb's copy keeps in-frame clones and lacks some. The table has approximately 210,000 clones, 80% seen once. Sequencing used PBMCs or T cells enriched from blood (not recorded which). The receptors were gathered from a man younger than 45 with acute COVID-19. Both conserved end residues are part of each CDR3. The D gene is left open where the match is weak. Part of the rows lack a size; the others show once, few, many or a class for expanded clones.

d_call clone_size j_call v_call cdr3_aa cdr3_nt
TRBD1 NA TRBJ1-2 TRBV6-5 CASRPSNRGTGYTF TGTGCCAGCAGACCCTCGAACAGGGGGACCGGCTACACCTTC
NA many TRBJ1-1 TRBV5-1 CASSPGWATEAFF TGCGCCAGCAGCCCTGGATGGGCCACTGAAGCTTTCTTT
NA NA TRBJ2-7 TRBV12-2 CASPLIGTVGCEQYF TGTGCAAGTCCCTTGATCGGGACAGTCGGATGCGAGCAGTACTTC
NA few TRBJ1-6 TRBV13 CASSSATSYNSPLHF TGTGCCAGCAGCTCGGCGACTTCCTATAATTCACCCCTCCACTTT
TRBD1 many TRBJ1-2 TRBV7-9 CASSPSPGQGPSYGYTF TGTGCCAGCAGCCCATCCCCGGGACAGGGACCTTCCTATGGCTACACCTTC
NA NA TRBJ1-5 TRBV9 CASSQGHYSNQPQHF TGTGCCAGCAGCCAGGGACACTATAGCAATCAGCCCCAGCATTTT
TRBD2 NA TRBJ2-7 TRBV5-6 CASSLFSGGQLSYEQYF TGTGCCAGCAGCTTGTTTAGCGGGGGGCAATTGTCCTACGAGCAGTACTTC
NA NA TRBJ1-3 TRBV7-9 CASNGSGNTIYF TGTGCCAGCAACGGCTCTGGAAACACCATATATTTT
TRBD2 NA TRBJ2-1 TRBV27 CASSLSGGNEQFF TGTGCCAGCAGTTTATCCGGGGGGAATGAGCAGTTCTTC
TRBD2 once TRBJ2-7 TRBV6-1 CASSEAGTSGGYEQYF TGTGCCAGCAGTGAAGCCGGGACTAGCGGGGGATACGAGCAGTACTTC
NA NA TRBJ2-2 TRBV5-1 CASSLGGNGELFF TGCGCCAGCAGCTTAGGAGGGAACGGGGAGCTGTTTTTT
TRBD1 NA TRBJ1-4 TRBV18 CASSGTATNEKLFF TGTGCCAGCTCAGGGACAGCAACTAATGAAAAACTGTTTTTT
TRBD2 NA TRBJ2-3 TRBV3-1/TRBV3-2 CASSLGRAGNTDTQYF TGTGCCAGCAGTCTCGGAAGAGCGGGGAACACAGATACGCAGTATTTT
NA NA TRBJ1-2 TRBV2 CASMGRGYGYTF TGTGCCAGCATGGGGAGGGGCTATGGCTACACCTTC
NA NA TRBJ2-7 TRBV11-2 CASSLDGAVYEQYF TGTGCCAGCAGCTTAGATGGGGCAGTGTACGAGCAGTACTTC
NA NA TRBJ2-1 TRBV9 CASSPRLFPPIDEQFF TGTGCCAGCAGCCCCCGACTTTTCCCTCCGATTGATGAGCAGTTCTTC
NA NA TRBJ1-1 TRBV11-2 CASSLPGVLNTEAFF TGTGCCAGCAGCTTACCAGGGGTGCTGAACACTGAAGCTTTCTTT
TRBD1 NA TRBJ2-7 TRBV5-1 CASSFGGQGAYEQYF TGCGCCAGCAGCTTTGGGGGACAGGGGGCCTACGAGCAGTACTTC
NA once TRBJ1-1 TRBV20-1 CSANRDEAFF TGCAGTGCAAACAGGGATGAAGCTTTCTTT
NA once TRBJ2-7 TRBV19 CASSVGAGYEQYF TGTGCCAGTAGTGTTGGAGCAGGGTACGAGCAGTACTTC
NA NA TRBJ1-6 TRBV15 CATREKAGVRDNSPLHF TGTGCCACCAGAGAGAAGGCGGGGGTTAGGGATAATTCACCCCTCCACTTT
TRBD1 once TRBJ1-6 TRBV28 CASSLHRGGSPLHF TGTGCCAGCAGTTTGCACAGGGGAGGTTCACCCCTCCACTTT
TRBD1 NA TRBJ1-1 TRBV18 CASSQDRYEAFF TGTGCCAGCTCACAGGACAGGTACGAAGCTTTCTTT
TRBD1 NA TRBJ1-4 TRBV27 CASSPGQGNEKLFF TGTGCCAGCAGTCCGGGACAGGGGAATGAAAAACTGTTTTTT
TRBD1 few TRBJ1-1 TRBV25-1 CASSPGTGAPEAFF TGTGCCAGCAGTCCCGGGACAGGGGCCCCTGAAGCTTTCTTT
TRBD1 NA TRBJ1-5 TRBV7-6 CASSSGGGQPQHF TGTGCCAGCAGCTCAGGGGGCGGCCAGCCCCAGCATTTT
NA NA TRBJ2-3 TRBV2 CASKGDRPDTQYF TGTGCCAGCAAGGGGGATCGCCCAGATACGCAGTATTTT
TRBD1 few TRBJ2-1 TRBV9 CASSTQGAAVDEQFF TGTGCCAGCAGCACACAGGGGGCGGCCGTCGATGAGCAGTTCTTC
NA NA TRBJ2-2 TRBV5-1 CASSRPGEYTGELFF TGCGCCAGCAGCAGGCCAGGGGAATACACCGGGGAGCTGTTTTTT
NA NA TRBJ1-2 TRBV12-3/TRBV12-4 CASRQRQTFYTF TGTGCCAGCAGACAAAGACAGACCTTCTACACCTTC
TRBD2 NA TRBJ2-5 TRBV5-1 CASSSSRLAGGLGLSETQYF TGCGCCAGCAGCTCATCTAGACTAGCGGGGGGCCTAGGTTTATCCGAGACCCAGTACTTC
TRBD2 few TRBJ2-1 TRBV6-1 CASSASGGAGSYNEQFF TGTGCCAGCAGTGCTAGCGGGGGGGCCGGGTCCTACAATGAGCAGTTCTTC
TRBD2 NA TRBJ2-3 TRBV11-2 CASSPRAPSGREGADTQYF TGTGCCAGCAGCCCTCGGGCCCCTAGCGGCCGAGAGGGTGCAGATACGCAGTATTTT
TRBD2 NA TRBJ2-1 TRBV5-1 CASSGGLAGNEQFF TGCGCCAGCAGCGGGGGACTAGCGGGTAATGAGCAGTTCTTC
TRBD1 NA TRBJ1-1 TRBV6-5 CASTDRVGAEAFF TGTGCCAGCACCGACAGGGTTGGCGCTGAAGCTTTCTTT
TRBD2 once TRBJ2-3 TRBV3-1/TRBV3-2 CASSQGPSGADTQYF TGTGCCAGCAGCCAAGGACCTAGCGGAGCAGATACGCAGTATTTT
TRBD1 once TRBJ1-1 TRBV18 CASSGQGRMNTEAFF TGTGCCAGCTCAGGACAGGGTCGCATGAACACTGAAGCTTTCTTT
TRBD1 NA TRBJ2-2 TRBV5-1 CASSPGTGSTGELFF TGCGCCAGCAGCCCCGGGACAGGGTCAACCGGGGAGCTGTTTTTT
TRBD1 few TRBJ1-2 TRBV6-6 CAATSQGALGYTF TGTGCCGCCACATCACAGGGGGCCCTTGGCTACACCTTC
NA NA TRBJ2-5 TRBV9 CASSAGGSGETQYF TGTGCCAGCAGTGCTGGGGGGAGCGGGGAGACCCAGTACTTC
NA once TRBJ2-1 TRBV14 CASSQDRGTYNEQFF TGTGCCAGCAGCCAAGATCGGGGAACCTACAATGAGCAGTTCTTC
NA NA TRBJ1-2 TRBV11-1 CASSLDRNGYTF TGTGCCAGCAGCTTAGACAGAAATGGCTACACCTTC
NA NA TRBJ2-2 TRBV7-3 CASSETNTGELFF TGTGCCAGCAGCGAGACTAACACCGGGGAGCTGTTTTTT
NA NA TRBJ1-1 TRBV2 CASSGLRVNTEAFF TGTGCCAGCAGCGGACTACGGGTGAACACTGAAGCTTTCTTT
TRBD1 NA TRBJ1-4 TRBV5-4 CAFSDRGLEKLFF TGTGCCTTCTCGGACAGGGGGCTGGAAAAACTGTTTTTT
NA NA TRBJ1-5 TRBV6-1 CASSEIWGDQPQHF TGTGCCAGCAGTGAGATTTGGGGGGACCAGCCCCAGCATTTT
NA NA TRBJ2-5 TRBV5-1 CASSGASGETQYF TGCGCCAGCAGCGGGGCCAGCGGGGAGACCCAGTACTTC